This passage covers 8 T cell receptor beta chains from one sample sequenced in a study of sequential checkpoint blockade in melanoma. This table comes from immunoSEQ multiplex PCR, and its TCRdb copy is limited to in-frame clones, with some not included. The table lists about 6,100 clones, approximately 21% of them singletons. Treatment: randomized to nivolumab then ipilimumab (arm A) or the reverse (arm B). The sample in question was tumor tissue (inferred from file names), obtained from a patient given nivolumab and ipilimumab in sequence. The receptor source for this set is a human donor with melanoma.

The table lists this clone with a few counts. The chain employs TRBV9 and TRBJ2-3, with unresolved D. CDR1 is SGDLS, CDR2 YYNGEE, per germline. V lost 0 bases and J lost 4, with 12 bases in between. The CDR3 is 15 amino acids. The CDR3 coding sequence is TGTGCCAGCAGCGTAGAGGCGGCAATGGCAGATACGCAGTATTTT. Its translation is CASSVEAAMADTQYF.

This clone was counted ten times or more. This chain uses TRBV11-3 with TRBJ2-1; a weak D match, TRBD1 (7 bases). Deletions cut 4 bases from V and 3 bases from J, with 16 bases between. Per the germline V gene, CDR1 is SGHNT and CDR2 is YENEEA. The CDR3 has 16 residues. The CDR3, as DNA: TGTGCCAGCAGCTCACGGGAGACAGGGAGCTACAATGAGCAGTTCTTC. Protein: CASSSRETGSYNEQFF.

The rearrangement links TRBV6-8 to TRBJ2-7; 9 bases are a match to TRBD2. Looked up from germline, CDR1 is MNHGY and CDR2 is SAAAGT. The CDR3 consists of 14 residues. J lost 5 bases, V lost 6 bases, and 8 bases had no gene match. DNA of the CDR3: TGTGCCAGCAGACTCATAGCGGGGGCCCACGAGCAGTACTTC. It translates to CASRLIAGAHEQYF.

By proportion, this clone is medium-sized. Some base could not be read or is ambiguous, and its residue is marked X. The chain couples TRBV11-3 to TRBJ1-1, with a weak D call TRBD1 (5 bases). The length of the CDR3 is 14 residues. Per the germline V gene, CDR1 is SGHNT and CDR2 is YENEEA. V lost 5 bases and J lost 1, with 11 bases in between. The CDR3 region has the DNA TGTGCCAGCAGCCMAAGGGACGGGAACACTGAAGCTTTCTTT. It codes for CASSXRDGNTEAFF.

The genes are TRBV6-8 and TRBJ2-7; 13 bases match TRBD2. The CDR3 is made up of 13 amino acids. Trimming at V came to 7 bases and at J to 6 bases, leaving 3 bases not matched to a gene. Germline CDR1 and CDR2: MNHGY and SAAAGT. CDR3 nucleotides: TGTGCCAGCACCCGACTAGCGGGGGGCGAGCAGTACTTC. Protein product: CASTRLAGGEQYF.

The chain combines TRBV6-7 with TRBJ2-7, with D hard to call. TRBV6-7 is sorted into the ORF group, with uncertain function. The CDR3 covers 11 residues. V lost 7 bases, J lost 9 bases, and 13 bases lay in between. This chain's CDR3 is CASIAFGRQYF. The CDR3 nucleotides are TGTGCCAGCATAGCCTTCGGTAGGCAGTACTTC.

Sample share makes this clone medium-sized (0.01 to 0.1%). V and J are TRBV11-3 and TRBJ2-7, with D perhaps matching TRBD1 (8 bases). This CDR3 spans 14 amino acids. The V and J ends lost 5 bases and 5 bases respectively, with 16 bases between them. Germline V gene lookup returns CDR1 SGHNT and CDR2 YENEEA. The CDR3 DNA is TGTGCCAGCAGCCTACAGGGGGGGAGGGACGAGCAGTACTTC. Translating gives CASSLQGGRDEQYF. The full variable domain, with the rest looked up from reference TRBV11-3 and TRBJ2-7, is EAGVVQSPRYKIIEKKQPVAFWCNPISGHNTLYWYLQNLGQGPELLIRYENEEAVDDSQLPKDRFSAERLKGVDSTLKIQPAELGDSAVYLCASSLQGGRDEQYFGPGTRLTVT.

This clone was seen a handful of times. The gene calls are TRBV11-3 and TRBJ2-7; TRBD2 might be the D (6 bases). The germline gives CDR1 SGHNT, CDR2 YENEEA. The CDR3 loop spans 14 amino acids. Trimming removed 5 bases at V and 0 bases at J, with 11 bases between. DNA for the CDR3: TGTGCCAGCAGCATTGGGAGGACCTCCTACGAGCAGTACTTC. Encoded protein: CASSIGRTSYEQYF.